These T cell receptor beta chains were read from a single sample in a study of T-cell memory formation after mild COVID-19. TCRdb itself ran the 5' RACE reads through MiXCR, one entry per CDR3 protein. The repertoire holds 400,000 or so distinct CDR3 sequences, with 15% to 25% as singletons. Sequenced input: PBMCs or a T cell subset sorted from them (not recorded which). The receptors come from an adult woman who had mild COVID-19 (a few samples of this study predate the infection). Cell type and time point are not known. Both conserved end residues are part of each CDR3. A D gene is named only where the DNA matches it firmly. The size entry is marked missing in some rows and otherwise reads once, few, many or a size class.

once TRBJ2-5 . TRBV5-1 CASTNHPVVETQYF TGCGCCAGCACCAACCACCCGGTGGTTGAGACCCAGTACTTC
. TRBJ2-7 . TRBV20-1 CSVPVPAGAIYEQYF TGCAGTGTCCCAGTTCCCGCAGGGGCAATCTACGAGCAGTACTTC
. TRBJ1-1 . TRBV20-1 CSAGRPNTEAFF TGCAGTGCGGGCCGACCTAACACTGAAGCTTTCTTT
few TRBJ2-3 . TRBV6-5 CATRLAPPTDTQYF TGTGCCACCCGGCTAGCTCCTCCAACAGATACGCAGTATTTT
. TRBJ2-3 . TRBV4-3 CASSQDRQFLTDTQYF TGCGCCAGCAGCCAAGATAGACAGTTTCTCACAGATACGCAGTATTTT
few TRBJ1-4 . TRBV25-1 CASSVSGQTNEKLFF TGTGCCAGCAGTGTCTCGGGACAAACTAATGAAAAACTGTTTTTT
few TRBJ1-2 TRBD1 TRBV6-5 CATLDRPREGYGYTF TGTGCCACCCTGGACAGGCCCCGAGAGGGCTATGGCTACACCTTC
. TRBJ1-1 . TRBV18 CASSPTDSPNTEAFF TGTGCCAGCTCACCCACCGACAGTCCGAACACTGAAGCTTTCTTT
few TRBJ2-5 TRBD1 TRBV9 CASSVRTGYQETQYF TGTGCCAGCAGCGTTAGGACAGGGTACCAAGAGACCCAGTACTTC
few TRBJ2-2 . TRBV2 CASSESSNTGELFF TGTGCCAGCAGTGAATCCTCCAACACCGGGGAGCTGTTTTTT
few TRBJ1-2 . TRBV19 CASSRQEGDYGYTF TGTGCCAGTAGTAGACAGGAGGGAGACTATGGCTACACCTTC
. TRBJ1-1 TRBD1 TRBV12-3/TRBV12-4 CASSLSRGEAFF TGTGCCAGCAGTTTAAGCAGGGGGGAAGCTTTCTTT
. TRBJ2-1 TRBD2 TRBV24-1 CATSSSGLAGSNEQFF TGTGCCACCAGCAGTTCGGGACTAGCGGGGAGCAATGAGCAGTTCTTC
. TRBJ2-3 TRBD1 TRBV18 CASSGQATDTQYF TGTGCCAGCTCTGGACAGGCTACAGATACGCAGTATTTT
. TRBJ1-2 . TRBV24-1 CATSDRTDYNYGYTF TGTGCCACCAGTGATCGGACGGATTATAACTATGGCTACACCTTC
. TRBJ2-7 . TRBV29-1 CSVEDNSYEQYF TGCAGCGTTGAAGACAACTCCTACGAGCAGTACTTC
few TRBJ2-7 TRBD1 TRBV7-9 CASSQKADRDPYEQYF TGTGCCAGCAGCCAAAAGGCGGACAGGGATCCCTACGAGCAGTACTTC
few TRBJ2-7 . TRBV12-3/TRBV12-4 CASRRTSTYEQYF TGTGCCAGCAGACGGACATCTACCTACGAGCAGTACTTC
few TRBJ1-3 . TRBV3-1 CASSQQGRGTIYF TGTGCCAGCAGCCAACAGGGTCGAGGGACCATATATTTT
few TRBJ2-5 TRBD2 TRBV7-2 CASSGRLAGVPIQETQYF TGTGCCAGCAGCGGGCGACTAGCGGGAGTCCCAATCCAAGAGACCCAGTACTTC
few TRBJ1-3 . TRBV29-1 CSVEDLRGGPSGNTIYF TGCAGCGTTGAAGATCTTCGGGGGGGACCCTCTGGAAACACCATATATTTT
. TRBJ1-2 . TRBV11-2 CASTDVGGYGYTF TGTGCCAGCACTGACGTGGGGGGCTATGGCTACACCTTC
few TRBJ2-3 TRBD2 TRBV4-2 CASSQEVAGLTDTQYF TGTGCCAGCAGCCAAGAGGTAGCGGGACTCACAGATACGCAGTATTTT
. TRBJ2-5 . TRBV3-1 CASSQEGTEETQYF TGTGCCAGCAGCCAAGAGGGGACCGAAGAGACCCAGTACTTC
few TRBJ2-5 TRBD2 TRBV2 CASRIGTSGRAGETQYF TGTGCCAGCAGGATAGGGACTAGCGGGAGGGCCGGTGAGACCCAGTACTTC
. TRBJ1-5 . TRBV28 CASEGGGNQPQHF TGTGCCAGCGAGGGGGGTGGCAATCAGCCCCAGCATTTT
many TRBJ1-4 . TRBV11-1 CASTLGIDATNEKLFF TGTGCCAGCACGCTCGGGATAGATGCAACTAATGAAAAACTGTTTTTT